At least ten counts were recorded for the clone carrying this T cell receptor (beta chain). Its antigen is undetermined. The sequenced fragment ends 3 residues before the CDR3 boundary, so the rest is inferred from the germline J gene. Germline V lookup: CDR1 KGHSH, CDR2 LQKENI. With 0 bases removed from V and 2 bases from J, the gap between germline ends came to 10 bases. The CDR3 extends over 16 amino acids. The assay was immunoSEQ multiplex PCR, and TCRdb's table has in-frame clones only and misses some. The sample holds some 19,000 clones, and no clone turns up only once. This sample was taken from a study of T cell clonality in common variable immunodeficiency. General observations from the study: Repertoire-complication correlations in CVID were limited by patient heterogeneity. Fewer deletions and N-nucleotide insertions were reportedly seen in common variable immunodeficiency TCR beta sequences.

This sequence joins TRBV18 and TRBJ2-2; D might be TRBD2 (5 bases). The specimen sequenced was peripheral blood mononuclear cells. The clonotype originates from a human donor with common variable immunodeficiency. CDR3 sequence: CASSPPNGLNTGELFF. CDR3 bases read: TGTGCCAGCTCACCACCTAACGGACTTAACACCGGGGAG.